The 17 T cell receptor beta chains in this list originate from one sample, sequenced in a study of shared clonotypes between healthy human individuals. Sequencing was performed with immunoSEQ multiplex PCR; in TCRdb, only in-frame clones are kept and a portion is missing. The sample lists approximately 2,000,000 clones; roughly 95% were seen once. CD45RO negativity and positive selection for CCR7 defined naive CD8 cells, a population that excluded terminally differentiated effector memory CD45RA+ cells. Sample: naive CD8+ T cells from PBMCs. The receptors here all came from a man aged 18-30 years in good health. Some clones in this sample may be carry-over from other donors' samples.

Remarks on this clone: The sample contains more than one DNA sequence encoding this CDR3. This chain uses TRBV27 with TRBJ2-1, with D perhaps TRBD1 (6 bases). Germline V gene sequence: CDR1 MNHEY, CDR2 SMNVEV (reference sequence). Trimming took 0 bases from V and 5 from J, leaving 14 bases between them. CDR3 length: 16 residues. The CDR3 DNA reads TGTGCCAGCAGTTTATCGCCAGGGGCCGGTGACAATGAGCAGTTCTTC. Translated, it gives CASSLSPGAGDNEQFF.

The gene calls are TRBV27 and TRBJ2-7, with D perhaps TRBD2 (6 bases). Germline V gene sequence: CDR1 MNHEY, CDR2 SMNVEV (reference sequence). This CDR3 has 16 residues. V gave up 6 bases and J gave up 4 bases, with 22 bases separating them. The CDR3 DNA sequence: TGTGCCAGCAGGCCCTCGGCGGGGCCAGCCGGGTACGAGCAGTACTTC. It yields the protein CASRPSAGPAGYEQYF.

This chain joins TRBV27 and TRBJ2-5; D not certain. This CDR3 has 10 residues. Germline CDR1 MNHEY, CDR2 SMNVEV (reference sequence). V was trimmed by 7 bases and J by 4 bases, leaving 4 bases between them. CDR3 DNA: TGTGCCAGCAAGGGAGAGACCCAGTACTTC. Translation gives CASKGETQYF.

Written as DNA, the CDR3 is TGTGCCAGCAGTTACGGACAGGGTGCTCCTGAAGCTTTCTTT. Protein: CASSYGQGAPEAFF. The chain joins TRBV5-8 to TRBJ1-1, with TRBD1 identical over 8 bases. The trim removed 5 bases at V and 6 bases at J, leaving 9 bases unmatched. The CDR3 covers 14 residues. Germline CDR1 is SGHTS and CDR2 is YDEGEE.

Details on this clone: Other DNA variants within this sample encode the same CDR3. The chain joins TRBV19 to TRBJ1-5; 9 nucleotides agree with TRBD1. Germline V lookup: CDR1 LNHDA, CDR2 SQIVND (reference sequence). This CDR3 comprises 14 residues. V was pared by 7 bases and J by 6 bases, with 7 bases of the junction left unmatched. The CDR3 protein is CASTPGQGGQPQHF. The CDR3 coding sequence is TGTGCCAGTACTCCGGGACAGGGAGGTCAGCCCCAGCATTTT.

The rearrangement links TRBV10-3 to TRBJ2-3; weak D call: TRBD2 (6 bases). The length of the CDR3 is 15 residues. Germline V gene lookup returns CDR1 ENHRY and CDR2 SYGVKD. Trimming removed 0 bases at V and 2 bases at J, with 9 bases between. CDR3 sequence reads: CAISESGGYTDTQYF. For the CDR3, the DNA is TGTGCCATCAGTGAGTCGGGGGGATACACAGATACGCAGTATTTT.

This clone showed up just a few times. The chain combines TRBV12-5 with TRBJ2-1; a possible D gene is TRBD2 (6 bases). Trimming pared 5 bases from V and 4 bases from J, leaving 6 bases between. CDR1 is LGHNT, CDR2 FRNRAP, per germline. This CDR3 contains 12 residues. This CDR3 reads CASGRGYNEQFF. The CDR3 DNA follows: TGTGCTAGTGGTCGGGGGTACAATGAGCAGTTCTTC.

The gene calls are TRBV7-2 and TRBJ2-1, with a weak D call TRBD1 (6 bases). Germline CDR1 is SGHTA and CDR2 is FQGNSA. The CDR3 is 17 residues long. Deletions cut 3 bases from V and 0 bases from J, with 15 bases between. This chain's CDR3 is CASSFRQVASSYNEQFF. The CDR3, as DNA: TGTGCCAGCAGCTTTAGACAGGTCGCAAGCTCCTACAATGAGCAGTTCTTC.

The CDR3 DNA follows: TGTGCCAGCAGCTTAGCGGGCAGGGCTTACGAGCAGTACTTC. This sequence encodes CASSLAGRAYEQYF. The chain employs TRBV11-2 and TRBJ2-7; D perhaps matches TRBD1 (5 bases). V shed 1 base and J shed 4 bases, with 11 bases lying between them. CDR1 SGHAT and CDR2 FQNNGV come from the germline V gene. The CDR3 runs to 14 residues.

This rearrangement joins TRBV5-5 to TRBJ1-1; D is unresolved. Germline V gene lookup returns CDR1 SGHKS and CDR2 YYEKEE (reference sequence). CDR3 length: 13 residues. V lost 2 bases and J 6 bases, leaving 11 bases between the germline ends. The DNA for the CDR3 is TGTGCCAGCAGCTTTCGCCCCAACGCTGAAGCTTTCTTT. This translates into CASSFRPNAEAFF.

This CDR3 is CASSPGQGHYEQYF. The CDR3 DNA reads TGCGCCAGCAGCCCGGGACAGGGGCACTACGAGCAGTACTTC. The genes are TRBV5-1 and TRBJ2-7, with 10 bases fitting TRBD1. The ends lost 4 bases at V and 3 bases at J; junction bases unmatched: 4. The CDR3 has 14 amino acids. Germline V gene sequence: CDR1 SGHRS, CDR2 YFSETQ.

The chain employs TRBV2 and TRBJ2-1; D possibly corresponds to TRBD1 (6 bases). The CDR3 has 16 amino acids. CDR1 is SNHLY, CDR2 FYNNEI, per germline. With 6 bases removed from V and 4 bases from J, the gap between germline ends came to 19 bases. This CDR3 reads CASSEDSSKLYNEQFF. The CDR3 DNA reads as TGTGCCAGCAGCGAGGACAGCTCCAAGTTATACAATGAGCAGTTCTTC.

The V gene is TRBV27, the J gene TRBJ2-1; perhaps TRBD2 as D (5 bases). V shed 2 bases and J shed 2 bases, with 10 bases lying between them. Germline values: CDR1 MNHEY, CDR2 SMNVEV (reference sequence). The CDR3 loop spans 15 amino acids. The chain's CDR3 is CASSLEAVTYNEQFF. DNA of the CDR3: TGTGCCAGCAGTTTAGAAGCGGTGACCTACAATGAGCAGTTCTTC.

This rearrangement joins TRBV19 to TRBJ2-2; tentatively, D is TRBD1 (5 bases). The CDR3 loop spans 14 amino acids. V was shortened by 4 bases and J by 6 bases, with 12 bases between the two germline ends. Looked up from germline, CDR1 is LNHDA and CDR2 is SQIVND (reference sequence). The CDR3: CASSNGHAAGELFF. For the CDR3, the DNA is TGTGCCAGTAGTAACGGACACGCGGCCGGGGAGCTGTTTTTT.

This chain links TRBV5-1 with TRBJ2-7, with TRBD1 identical over 9 bases. The germline CDR1 and CDR2 sequences are SGHRS and YFSETQ. The CDR3 covers 16 residues. Unmatched junction bases numbered 9, after V lost 0 bases and J lost 5 bases. CDR3 sequence reads: CASSLGDRERLHEQYF. The CDR3 DNA reads TGCGCCAGCAGCTTGGGGGACAGGGAAAGACTCCACGAGCAGTACTTC. Full variable domain (missing parts from reference TRBV5-1 and TRBJ2-7): KAGVTQTPRYLIKTRGQQVTLSCSPISGHRSVSWYQQTPGQGLQFLFEYFSETQRNKGNFPGRFSGRQFSNSRSEMNVSTLELGDSALYLCASSLGDRERLHEQYFGPGTRLTVT.

The CDR3 reads CASNTRNEQFF. The CDR3 DNA is TGTGCCAGCAACACCCGGAATGAGCAGTTCTTC. The chain is built from TRBV7-9 and TRBJ2-1; D is ambiguous. V lost 7 bases to trimming and J lost 7 bases, with 8 bases between them. Germline V gene data show CDR1 as SEHNR and CDR2 as FQNEAQ (reference sequence). This CDR3 is 11 amino acids long.

On this clone: At one end the junction does not follow the germline gene, possibly because of a read error. Other nucleotide sequences from this sample produce the same CDR3. This chain links TRBV29-1 with TRBJ1-2, with D perhaps matching TRBD1 (5 bases). Germline V gene lookup returns CDR1 SQVTM and CDR2 ANQGSEA. The CDR3 length is 12 residues. CDR3 loop: CSVEGPNYGYTF. CDR3 nucleotides: TGTAGCGTTGAGGGGCCCAACTATGGCTACACCTTC.